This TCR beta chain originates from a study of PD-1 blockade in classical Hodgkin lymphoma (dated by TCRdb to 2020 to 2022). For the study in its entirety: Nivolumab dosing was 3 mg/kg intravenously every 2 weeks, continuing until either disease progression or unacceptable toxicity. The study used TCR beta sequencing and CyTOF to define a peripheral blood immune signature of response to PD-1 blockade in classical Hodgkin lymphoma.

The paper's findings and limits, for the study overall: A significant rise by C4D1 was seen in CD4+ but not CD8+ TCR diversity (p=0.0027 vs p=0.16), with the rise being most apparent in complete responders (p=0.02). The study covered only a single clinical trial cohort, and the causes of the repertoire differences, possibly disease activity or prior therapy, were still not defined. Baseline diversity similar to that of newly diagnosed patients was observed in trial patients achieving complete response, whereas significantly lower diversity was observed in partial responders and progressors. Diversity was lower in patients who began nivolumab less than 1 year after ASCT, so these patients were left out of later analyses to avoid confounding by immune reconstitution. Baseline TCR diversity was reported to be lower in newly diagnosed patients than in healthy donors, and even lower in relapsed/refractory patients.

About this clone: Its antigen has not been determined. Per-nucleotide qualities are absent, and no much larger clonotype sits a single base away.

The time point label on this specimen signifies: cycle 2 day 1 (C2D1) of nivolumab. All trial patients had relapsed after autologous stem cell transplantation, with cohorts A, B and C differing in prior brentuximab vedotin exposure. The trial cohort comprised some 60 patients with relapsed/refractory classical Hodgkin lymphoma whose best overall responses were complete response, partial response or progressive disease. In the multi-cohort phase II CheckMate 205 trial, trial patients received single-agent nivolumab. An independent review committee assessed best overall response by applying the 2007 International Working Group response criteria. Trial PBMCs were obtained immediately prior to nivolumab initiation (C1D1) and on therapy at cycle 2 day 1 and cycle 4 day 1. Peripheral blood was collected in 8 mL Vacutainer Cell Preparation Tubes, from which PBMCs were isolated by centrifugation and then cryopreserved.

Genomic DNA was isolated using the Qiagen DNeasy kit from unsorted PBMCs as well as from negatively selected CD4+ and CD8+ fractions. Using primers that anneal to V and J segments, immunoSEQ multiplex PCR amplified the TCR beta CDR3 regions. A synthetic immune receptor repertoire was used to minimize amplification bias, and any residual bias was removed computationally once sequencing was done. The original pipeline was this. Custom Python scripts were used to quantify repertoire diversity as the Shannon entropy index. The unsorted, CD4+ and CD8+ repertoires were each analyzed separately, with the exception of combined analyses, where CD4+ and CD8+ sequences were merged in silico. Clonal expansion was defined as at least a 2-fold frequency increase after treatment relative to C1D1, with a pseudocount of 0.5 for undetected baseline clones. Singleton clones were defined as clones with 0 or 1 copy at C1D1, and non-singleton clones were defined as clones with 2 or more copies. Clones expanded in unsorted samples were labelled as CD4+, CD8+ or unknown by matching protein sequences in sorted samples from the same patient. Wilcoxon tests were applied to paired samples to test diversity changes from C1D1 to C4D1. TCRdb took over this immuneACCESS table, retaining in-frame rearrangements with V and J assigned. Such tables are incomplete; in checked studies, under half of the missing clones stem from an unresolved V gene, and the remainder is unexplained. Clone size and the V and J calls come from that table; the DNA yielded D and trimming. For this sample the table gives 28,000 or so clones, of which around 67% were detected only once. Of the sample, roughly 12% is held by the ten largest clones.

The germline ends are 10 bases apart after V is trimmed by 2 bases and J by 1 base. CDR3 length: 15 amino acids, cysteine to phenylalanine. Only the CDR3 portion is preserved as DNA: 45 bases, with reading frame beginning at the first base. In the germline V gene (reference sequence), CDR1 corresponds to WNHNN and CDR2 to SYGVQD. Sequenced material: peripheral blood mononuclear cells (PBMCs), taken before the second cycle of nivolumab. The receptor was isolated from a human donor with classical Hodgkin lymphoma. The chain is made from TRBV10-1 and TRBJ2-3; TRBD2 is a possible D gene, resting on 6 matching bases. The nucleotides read TGCGCCAGCAGTGAGGGCGGGAAGGGCACAGATACGCAGTATTTT. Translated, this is CASSEGGKGTDTQYF.